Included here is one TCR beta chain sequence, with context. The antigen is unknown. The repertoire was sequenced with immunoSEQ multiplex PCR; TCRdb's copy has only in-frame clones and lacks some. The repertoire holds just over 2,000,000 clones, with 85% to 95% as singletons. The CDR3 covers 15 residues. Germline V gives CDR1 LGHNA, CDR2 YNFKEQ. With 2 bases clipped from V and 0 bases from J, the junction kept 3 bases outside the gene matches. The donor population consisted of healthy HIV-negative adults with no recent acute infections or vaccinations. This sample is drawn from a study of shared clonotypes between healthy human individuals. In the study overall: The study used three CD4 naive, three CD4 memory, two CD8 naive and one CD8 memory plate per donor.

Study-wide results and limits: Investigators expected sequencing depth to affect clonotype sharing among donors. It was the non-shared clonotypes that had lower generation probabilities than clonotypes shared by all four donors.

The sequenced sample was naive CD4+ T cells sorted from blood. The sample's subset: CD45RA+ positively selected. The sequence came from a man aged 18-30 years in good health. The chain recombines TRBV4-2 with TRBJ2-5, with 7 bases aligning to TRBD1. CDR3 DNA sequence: TGTGCCAGCAGCCAACAACAGGGGTACCAAGAGACCCAGTACTTC. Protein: CASSQQQGYQETQYF.